This T cell receptor beta chain derives from a study of shared clonotypes between healthy human individuals. Turning to the study itself: Per donor, three plates held CD4 naive cells, three held CD4 memory, two held CD8 naive and one held CD8 memory. Notes on the study in general: Represented diversity (both genetic and exposure-history) was limited by the small number of donors.

Once extracted for a subset, genomic DNA was divided evenly among several immunoSEQ plates. Profiled with immunoSEQ multiplex PCR; TCRdb holds only in-frame clones, not every one. The sample yields 2 million to 2.5 million clones, 93% seen once. From germline, CDR1 is LNHDA and CDR2 SQIVND (reference sequence). The CDR3 sequence is 13 residues long. The V gene end was trimmed by 6 bases and the J gene end by 5 bases; junction bases not matched to a gene: 3. About this clone: The antigen remains undetermined.

Sequenced sample: naive CD4+ T cells from PBMCs. Subset given: CD45RA+ positively selected. This TCR was recovered from a man between 18 and 29 years old in good health. Some clones in this sample may be carry-over from other donors' samples. J is TRBJ2-7 and V is TRBV19; 11 bases align to TRBD2. The chain's CDR3 is CASRGTSGNEQYF. As DNA, the CDR3 is TGTGCCAGTAGAGGGACTAGCGGAAACGAGCAGTACTTC.